These 22 T cell receptor beta chains share one sample of origin, sequenced in a study of cytomegalovirus exposure and HLA in healthy donors. Method: immunoSEQ multiplex PCR; TCRdb's copy keeps in-frame clones and lacks some. The sample carries tens of thousands of clones, 70% to 90% recorded once. Sequencing was done on a sample of PBMCs. The origin of the receptors is a man aged 25 to 40 in good health and CMV-seronegative.

The chain is built from TRBV4-3 and TRBJ2-5; 8 nucleotides align to TRBD2. The junction had 10 bases not matched to a gene; V was cut back by 6 bases and J by 4 bases. CDR3 size: 15 residues. The germline gives CDR1 LGHNA, CDR2 YSLEER. The CDR3 loop is CASSSQAGEGETQYF. The CDR3, as DNA: TGCGCCAGCAGTAGTCAAGCGGGAGAGGGAGAGACCCAGTACTTC.

The chain recombines TRBV6-1 with TRBJ2-7; D is ambiguous. V shed 1 base and J shed 1 base, with 8 bases lying between them. Germline V gives CDR1 MNHNS, CDR2 SASEGT. This CDR3 has 14 residues. CDR3 sequence: CASSEVGTSYEQYV. The CDR3 region has the DNA TGTGCCAGCAGTGAAGTGGGCACGTCCTACGAGCAGTACGTC.

This clone has only one observation. J is TRBJ2-7 and V is TRBV5-5; TRBD2 matches at 7 bases. The V and J ends lost 3 bases and 4 bases, in that order; junction bases with no gene match: 7. Germline V lookup: CDR1 SGHKS, CDR2 YYEKEE (reference sequence). This CDR3 contains 14 residues. CDR3 bases: TGTGCCAGCAGCTATTCATTCGGGGGGTACGAGCAGTACTTC. This gives the protein CASSYSFGGYEQYF. The variable domain in full, completed from reference TRBV5-5 and TRBJ2-7, reads DAGVTQSPTHLIKTRGQQVTLRCSPISGHKSVSWYQQVLGQGPQFIFQYYEKEERGRGNFPDRFSARQFPNYSSELNVNALLLGDSALYLCASSYSFGGYEQYFGPGTRLTVT.

The J gene is TRBJ1-2, the V gene TRBV7-9; no definite D call. Trimming removed 4 bases at V and 5 bases at J, with 11 bases between. The CDR3 covers 13 residues. The germline V gene has CDR1 SEHNR and CDR2 FQNEAQ (reference sequence). CDR3 protein: CASSSRAVYGYTF. In DNA, the CDR3 is TGTGCCAGCAGCTCGAGAGCGGTTTATGGCTACACCTTC.

The chain combines TRBV4-1 with TRBJ2-1, with D possibly matching TRBD1 (5 bases). With 3 bases removed from V and 10 bases from J, the gap between germline ends came to 16 bases. Germline lookup yields CDR1 MGHRA and CDR2 YSYEKL. This CDR3 comprises 14 residues. CDR3 DNA: TGCGCCAGCAGCCATCGCAGGGAATCAGGGGAGCAGTTCTTC. The encoded protein is CASSHRRESGEQFF.

V is TRBV4-1 and J is TRBJ2-3, with a tentative D call TRBD2 (5 bases). Per the germline V gene, CDR1 is MGHRA and CDR2 is YSYEKL. The CDR3 has 16 residues. Trimming took 0 bases from V and 3 from J, leaving 13 bases between them. This CDR3 reads CASSQDEAASTDTQYF. The CDR3 DNA reads TGCGCCAGCAGCCAAGATGAAGCGGCTAGTACAGATACGCAGTATTTT.

The V call is TRBV18, the J call TRBJ2-4; TRBD1 aligns across 7 bases. This CDR3 has 12 residues. V dropped 3 bases and J dropped 9; count of bases not matched to a gene: 2. The germline CDR1 and CDR2 sequences are KGHSH and LQKENI. This chain's CDR3 is CASSPTGSIQYF. CDR3 bases: TGTGCCAGCTCACCGACAGGGAGCATTCAGTACTTC.

This sequence joins TRBV19 and TRBJ2-1; tentative D call: TRBD2 (6 bases). This CDR3 is built from 13 residues. The germline CDR1 and CDR2 sequences are LNHDA and SQIVND (reference sequence). Trimming left V 10 bases short and J 4 bases short, with 14 bases between. The CDR3 loop reads CATRPGEYNEQFF. CDR3 in DNA: TGTGCCACCCGTCCGGGAGAGTACAATGAGCAGTTCTTC.

This clone was detected only once. CDR3 amino acids: CASSLTGSTEAFF. For the CDR3, the DNA is TGTGCCAGCAGTCTGACAGGGAGCACTGAAGCTTTCTTT. The chain links TRBV28 to TRBJ1-1, with 7 bases identical to TRBD1. J gave up 4 bases and V 5 bases, and 4 bases lay outside the gene matches. Germline-derived CDR1 and CDR2 are MDHEN and SYDVKM. The CDR3 totals 13 residues.

The chain is built from TRBV19 and TRBJ2-1; TRBD2 is a possible D gene (6 bases). Trimming shortened V by 0 bases and J by 8 bases, and 14 bases separated the two germline ends. The length of the CDR3 is 15 residues. Germline loops: CDR1 LNHDA, CDR2 SQIVND (reference sequence). The CDR3 DNA is TGTGCCAGTAGTATAGAGGGACTCCTTATGTATGAGCAGTTCTTC. Translating gives CASSIEGLLMYEQFF.

The sample holds one count of this clone. The CDR3 bases are TGTGCCAGCAGTTACTCGGGGACAGGGAACGAGCAGTACTTC. Its protein is CASSYSGTGNEQYF. V and J are TRBV6-5 and TRBJ2-7; 9 positions match TRBD1. The CDR3 loop spans 14 amino acids. With 0 bases clipped from V and 5 bases from J, the junction kept 2 bases outside the gene matches. CDR1 and CDR2 from the germline V gene are MNHEY and SVGAGI.

This clone was seen a single time. This chain links TRBV5-4 with TRBJ2-3, with a weak D call TRBD2 (5 bases). Trimming took off 0 bases at V and 9 bases at J, with 17 bases between the two ends. The CDR3 consists of 15 residues. Germline loops: CDR1 SGHNT, CDR2 YYREEE (reference sequence). The CDR3 DNA follows: TGTGCCAGCAGCTTGGAAATCTCTCGGGGTGGGACGCAGTATTTT. This encodes CASSLEISRGGTQYF.

The rearrangement joins TRBV2 to TRBJ1-2; TRBD1 might be the D (5 bases). CDR1 is SNHLY and CDR2 is FYNNEI in the germline V gene. Trimming left V 3 bases short and J 2 bases short, with 16 bases between. The CDR3 length is 16 residues. The CDR3 spells CASSDERGGINYGYTF. The CDR3 DNA follows: TGTGCCAGCAGTGATGAGAGGGGAGGTATCAACTATGGCTACACCTTC.

V gene TRBV13 combines with J gene TRBJ2-7, with TRBD1 matching over 7 bases. Germline-derived CDR1 and CDR2 are PRHDT and FYEKMQ (reference sequence). This CDR3 has 14 amino acids. The V segment lost 6 bases and the J segment 3 bases; nucleotides outside the gene matches: 8. The CDR3 region is CASSSTGQIYEQYV. Written as DNA, the CDR3 is TGTGCCAGCAGTTCCACGGGACAGATCTACGAGCAGTACGTC.

The chain carries TRBV5-1 and TRBJ2-5, with 7 bases identical to TRBD1. Per the germline V gene, CDR1 is SGHRS and CDR2 is YFSETQ. The V gene end was trimmed by 3 bases and the J gene end by 5 bases; junction bases not matched to a gene: 7. CDR3 size: 14 residues. CDR3 protein: CASSSSPQGETQYF. CDR3 DNA: TGCGCCAGCAGCTCCTCTCCACAGGGGGAGACCCAGTACTTC.

V usage is TRBV28 and J usage is TRBJ2-7, with TRBD1 matching over 8 bases. The CDR3 runs to 14 residues. Germline V gene data show CDR1 as MDHEN and CDR2 as SYDVKM. The V and J ends lost 6 bases and 2 bases, in that order; junction bases with no gene match: 6. In DNA form, the CDR3 reads TGTGCCAGCAGGCGACAGGGGATCGCCTACGAGCAGTACTTC. Its translation: CASRRQGIAYEQYF.

The V and J genes are TRBV4-3 and TRBJ2-3, with 7 bases identical to TRBD1. Trimming at V came to 1 base and at J to 4 bases, leaving 14 bases not matched to a gene. CDR3 length: 18 amino acids. Germline-derived CDR1 and CDR2 are LGHNA and YSLEER. The DNA of the CDR3 is TGCGCCAGCAGCCAAGGACGGACCCGGACAGGCTTTCCAGATACGCAGTATTTT. Residues: CASSQGRTRTGFPDTQYF.

V and J are TRBV2 and TRBJ2-1; 7 nucleotides match TRBD2. Germline-derived CDR1 and CDR2 are SNHLY and FYNNEI. The CDR3 is 15 amino acids. With V trimmed by 7 bases and J by 0 bases, 6 bases remained unmatched. The CDR3 DNA reads TGTGCCAGCACGAGGGAGGGGAGCTCCTACAATGAGCAGTTCTTC. It translates to CASTREGSSYNEQFF.

The rearrangement links TRBV6-6 to TRBJ1-1; 8 nucleotides match TRBD1. This CDR3 has 15 amino acids. Trimming removed 2 bases from V and 4 bases from J; junction bases left unmatched: 6. From germline, CDR1 is MNHNY and CDR2 SVGAGI (reference sequence). CDR3 nucleotides: TGTGCCAGCAGTTACACCAGGGGGCAGGTCACTGAAGCTTTCTTT. It translates to CASSYTRGQVTEAFF.

The CDR3 here is CASSQDSVVDRGFMQPQHF. The CDR3 DNA sequence: TGTGCCAGCAGCCAAGATTCGGTGGTGGACAGGGGTTTCATGCAGCCCCAGCATTTT. The chain is built from TRBV14 and TRBJ1-5; 9 nucleotides line up with TRBD1. Looked up from germline, CDR1 is SGHDN and CDR2 is FVKESK. The CDR3 is made up of 19 amino acids. With V trimmed by 0 bases and J by 7 bases, 16 bases remained unmatched.

The chain links TRBV9 to TRBJ1-5; TRBD1 agrees at 9 bases. CDR3 length: 15 amino acids. With V trimmed by 8 bases and J by 8 bases, 14 bases remained unmatched. Germline assignment: CDR1 SGDLS and CDR2 YYNGEE. CDR3 coding DNA: TGTGCCAGTAGGAGGGGGGACAGGGACGGCGAGCCCCAGCATTTT. Translating gives CASRRGDRDGEPQHF.

V usage is TRBV30 and J usage is TRBJ1-1; D uncertain. The CDR3 is 12 amino acids. V lost 5 bases to trimming and J lost 6 bases, with 13 bases between them. Germline V lookup: CDR1 GTSNPN, CDR2 SVGIG (reference sequence). In nucleotides, the CDR3 is TGTGCCTGGGAGGAAGGGAGTCCTGAAGCTTTCTTT. Protein: CAWEEGSPEAFF.